This passage covers 26 T cell receptor beta chains from one sample sequenced in a study of response to subunit inactivated influenza vaccine. TCRdb fed the RT-PCR reads into MiXCR, producing one record per CDR3 protein. The sample shows roughly 790,000 distinct CDR3 sequences, less than 25% of them seen only once. The sequencing used PBMCs from blood, collected about 5 days after vaccination. The receptors here all came from a man in his fifties or sixties who received an inactivated influenza vaccine.

This clonotype appeared a few times. This CDR3 reads CASSRDFGGNQPQHF. DNA of the CDR3: TGTGCCAGCAGTAGGGACTTCGGGGGCAATCAGCCCCAGCATTTT. The chain joins TRBV28 to TRBJ1-5; tentative D call: TRBD1 (5 bases). Germline values: CDR1 MDHEN, CDR2 SYDVKM. V was shortened by 5 bases and J by 2 bases, with 13 bases between the two germline ends. The CDR3 runs 15 residues.

This clonotype has a count of ten or more. The V call is TRBV29-1, the J call TRBJ1-1, with 8 positions matching TRBD1. The germline CDR1 and CDR2 sequences are SQVTM and ANQGSEA. The CDR3 has 12 amino acids. The V gene end was trimmed by 5 bases and the J gene end by 3 bases; junction bases not matched to a gene: 2. Here the CDR3 reads CSVSRGHTEAFF. The CDR3 bases are TGCAGCGTTAGCAGGGGGCACACTGAAGCTTTCTTT.

The V gene is TRBV2, the J gene TRBJ1-2; maybe TRBD1 (5 bases). The CDR3 contains 12 residues. V gave up 7 bases and J gave up 10 bases, with 16 bases separating them. Germline V gene sequence: CDR1 SNHLY, CDR2 FYNNEI. CDR3 DNA: TGTGCCAGCAATTATGACAGAGTACTCTACACCTTC. Its protein is CASNYDRVLYTF. The full variable domain, with the rest looked up from reference TRBV2 and TRBJ1-2, is EPEVTQTPSHQVTQMGQEVILRCVPISNHLYFYWYRQILGQKVEFLVSFYNNEISEKSEIFDDQFSVERPDGSNFTLKIRSTKLEDSAMYFCASNYDRVLYTFGSGTRLTVV.

This clonotype was observed a handful of times. The chain couples TRBV20-1 to TRBJ2-2; D uncertain. V was clipped by 7 bases and J by 3 bases, with 12 bases between them. This CDR3 is built from 13 residues. Per the germline V gene, CDR1 is DFQATT and CDR2 is SNEGSKA (reference sequence). The CDR3 reads CSVPDVYTGELFF. CDR3 DNA sequence: TGCAGTGTCCCAGATGTTTACACCGGGGAGCTGTTTTTT.

This clonotype was observed at least ten times. V usage is TRBV12-3 or TRBV12-4 and J usage is TRBJ2-7, with a weak D call TRBD1 (6 bases). CDR3 length equals 13 residues. V was cut by 6 bases and J by 1 base, with 10 bases left in between. This CDR3 is CASRQGPSYEQYF. Written as DNA, the CDR3 is TGTGCCAGCAGGCAGGGGCCTTCCTACGAGCAGTACTTC.

The J gene is TRBJ1-6, the V gene TRBV12-3 or TRBV12-4, with a possible D match to TRBD1 (5 bases). Trimming left V 1 base short and J 10 bases short, with 11 bases between. CDR3 size: 14 residues. CDR3 sequence reads: CASSLVQGASPLHF. CDR3 bases: TGTGCCAGCAGTTTAGTGCAGGGCGCCTCACCCCTCCACTTT.

CDR3 sequence reads: CSARDVGSGANVLTF. The CDR3 DNA is TGCAGTGCTAGAGATGTCGGGTCTGGGGCCAACGTCCTGACTTTC. The gene calls are TRBV20-1 and TRBJ2-6; D not resolved. V lost 0 bases to trimming and J lost 1 base, with 7 bases between them. The germline V gene encodes CDR1 DFQATT and CDR2 SNEGSKA (reference sequence). This CDR3 is built from 15 residues.

The V call is TRBV28, the J call TRBJ2-3, with TRBD2 identical over 13 bases. Germline CDR1 is MDHEN and CDR2 is SYDVKM. V dropped 5 bases and J dropped 6; count of bases not matched to a gene: 5. This CDR3 is built from 15 residues. The CDR3 DNA is TGTGCCAGCAGTCCACTAGCGGGGGGGCTGGATACGCAGTATTTT. Translated: CASSPLAGGLDTQYF.

The chain combines TRBV2 with TRBJ2-7, with 8 nucleotides matching TRBD2. V lost 3 bases and J lost 0; bases outside the gene matches: 10. The CDR3 length is 17 residues. CDR1 SNHLY and CDR2 FYNNEI come from the germline V gene. The CDR3 nucleotides read TGTGCCAGCAGTGACACCAAACTGGGGACTAGCTCCTACGAGCAGTACTTC. Translating it yields CASSDTKLGTSSYEQYF.

This clonotype has just one count. The V and J genes are TRBV10-3 and TRBJ2-5; 14 bases agree with TRBD2. This CDR3 has 15 amino acids. Germline loops: CDR1 ENHRY, CDR2 SYGVKD. With V trimmed by 6 bases and J by 5 bases, 5 bases remained unmatched. Here the CDR3 DNA reads TGTGCCATCAGCCCGGGACTAGCGGGGGCGGAGACCCAGTACTTC. This encodes CAISPGLAGAETQYF.

This clonotype was picked up a small number of times. The genes are TRBV24-1 and TRBJ2-3, with a tentative D call TRBD2 (6 bases). Trimming cost V 3 bases and J 0 bases, with 12 bases left between them. The CDR3 loop spans 16 amino acids. CDR1 KGHDR and CDR2 SFDVKD come from the germline V gene. CDR3 in amino acids: CATSDPRLGSTDTQYF. Written as DNA, the CDR3 is TGTGCCACCAGTGATCCCCGACTAGGTAGCACAGATACGCAGTATTTT.

This clonotype showed up many times. This sequence joins TRBV12-3 or TRBV12-4 and TRBJ2-2; D is perhaps TRBD1 or TRBD2 (5 bases each). The CDR3 is made up of 14 amino acids. With 0 bases removed from V and 5 bases from J, the gap between germline ends came to 7 bases. The CDR3 nucleotides read TGTGCCAGCAGTTTAGCGGGGGTTACCGGGGAGCTGTTTTTT. It specifies CASSLAGVTGELFF.

V and J are TRBV2 and TRBJ2-2; D uncertain. The CDR3 is 13 residues long. In germline, CDR1 is SNHLY, CDR2 FYNNEI. V lost 2 bases and J 7 bases, leaving 8 bases between the germline ends. This chain's CDR3 is CASSENGLGELFF. Here the CDR3 DNA reads TGTGCCAGCAGTGAAAATGGGCTCGGGGAGCTGTTTTTT.

V is TRBV6-1 and J is TRBJ2-7, with 10 bases fitting TRBD2. CDR3 length equals 14 residues. The junction had 9 bases not matched to a gene; V was cut back by 6 bases and J by 7 bases. CDR1 and CDR2 from the germline V gene are MNHNS and SASEGT. CDR3 sequence reads: CASRETSGSREQYF. The CDR3 nucleotides are TGTGCCAGCAGAGAGACTAGCGGGTCTCGGGAGCAGTACTTC.

The gene calls are TRBV28 and TRBJ2-7; 8 positions match TRBD1. With 6 bases clipped from V and 7 bases from J, the junction kept 11 bases outside the gene matches. CDR1 and CDR2 from the germline V gene are MDHEN and SYDVKM. The CDR3 contains 14 residues. The CDR3 DNA reads TGTGCCAGCAGGTCCGGGACAGGAAGGGGGGAGCAGTACTTC. Residues: CASRSGTGRGEQYF.

The rearrangement links TRBV3-1 to TRBJ2-7; 12 bases line up with TRBD2. Per the germline V gene, CDR1 is LGHDT and CDR2 is YNNKEL (reference sequence). The CDR3 extends over 18 amino acids. In DNA form, the CDR3 reads TGTACCATCAGCCTCCATCCTCACCTAGCGGGGGGGATCTACGAGCAGTACTTC. This codes for CTISLHPHLAGGIYEQYF.

This clonotype showed up just a few times. The V call is TRBV20-1, the J call TRBJ2-7; TRBD2 matches at 16 bases. CDR3 length: 17 amino acids. Unmatched junction bases numbered 7, after V lost 3 bases and J lost 2 bases. Germline loops: CDR1 DFQATT, CDR2 SNEGSKA (reference sequence). CDR3: CSASMGLAGGDPYEQYF. The CDR3 nucleotides read TGCAGTGCTAGTATGGGACTAGCGGGGGGGGACCCCTACGAGCAGTACTTC.

This clonotype was counted ten times or more. The J gene is TRBJ2-5, the V gene TRBV4-2; no reliable D call. This CDR3 region has 12 residues. Trimming removed 0 bases from V and 5 bases from J, with 4 bases in between. Germline V gene sequence: CDR1 LGHNA, CDR2 YNFKEQ. The CDR3 reads CASSQDSETQYF. The CDR3, as DNA: TGTGCCAGCAGCCAAGATTCGGAGACCCAGTACTTC.

The rearrangement links TRBV6-1 to TRBJ1-6, with TRBD1 matching 9 bases. In germline, CDR1 is MNHNS, CDR2 SASEGT. Germline trimming cut 6 bases from V and 7 bases from J; bases unmatched to any gene: 7. There are 15 residues in the CDR3. In DNA form, the CDR3 reads TGTGCCAGCAGAAATACCGACAGGGGGAATTCACCCCTCCACTTT. Its translation: CASRNTDRGNSPLHF.

The CDR3: CSVESSGPTYEQYF. The CDR3 DNA reads as TGCAGCGTTGAGTCTAGCGGGCCAACCTACGAGCAGTACTTC. The V and J genes are TRBV29-1 and TRBJ2-7, with 8 bases lining up with TRBD2. The V gene end was trimmed by 3 bases and the J gene end by 2 bases; junction bases not matched to a gene: 6. Germline CDR1 SQVTM, CDR2 ANQGSEA. This CDR3 has 14 amino acids.

In this sample, this clonotype turned up a few times. The V and J genes are TRBV28 and TRBJ2-5, with 12 bases aligning to TRBD2. J gave up 2 bases and V 6 bases, and 7 bases lay outside the gene matches. CDR1 is MDHEN and CDR2 is SYDVKM in the germline V gene. This CDR3 is 16 amino acids long. This CDR3 reads CASSPTGLAGQETQYF. DNA of the CDR3: TGTGCCAGCAGCCCAACGGGACTAGCGGGTCAAGAGACCCAGTACTTC.

This clonotype was counted between two and nine times. The chain is built from TRBV24-1 and TRBJ1-5; maybe TRBD1 (5 bases). Germline-derived CDR1 and CDR2 are KGHDR and SFDVKD. V was shortened by 3 bases and J by 7 bases, with 18 bases between the two germline ends. CDR3 length: 16 residues. CDR3 loop: CATSDRAGPGRQPQHF. CDR3 sequence (DNA): TGTGCCACCAGTGATAGGGCGGGCCCGGGACGGCAGCCCCAGCATTTT.

This rearrangement joins TRBV5-1 to TRBJ2-7; TRBD1 is a possible D gene (5 bases). This CDR3 has 16 residues. Trimming removed 2 bases from V and 0 bases from J, with 15 bases in between. Germline loops: CDR1 SGHRS, CDR2 YFSETQ. CDR3: CASSLLTVSPSYEQYF. CDR3 DNA: TGCGCCAGCAGCTTATTGACAGTCTCTCCCTCCTACGAGCAGTACTTC.

This clonotype was counted a few times. The chain links TRBV5-1 to TRBJ1-4, with D hard to call. This CDR3 has 15 amino acids. The germline gives CDR1 SGHRS, CDR2 YFSETQ. Trimming shortened V by 0 bases and J by 8 bases, and 14 bases separated the two germline ends. The CDR3 nucleotides are TGCGCCAGCAGCTTGGATTTACAAAACTCGGAAAAACTGTTTTTT. This encodes CASSLDLQNSEKLFF.

This clonotype has a handful of counts. The chain joins TRBV5-1 to TRBJ2-1; the match to TRBD1 covers 12 bases. Germline V gene data show CDR1 as SGHRS and CDR2 as YFSETQ. This CDR3 comprises 16 residues. The ends lost 0 bases at V and 7 bases at J; junction bases unmatched: 5. CDR3 nucleotides: TGCGCCAGCAGCTTGGGCGGGACAGGGGGCGGGAATGAGCAGTTCTTC. Its translation: CASSLGGTGGGNEQFF.

This clonotype was observed a few times. The genes are TRBV4-2 and TRBJ2-7, with D perhaps matching TRBD1 or TRBD2 (5 bases each). This CDR3 spans 13 amino acids. Germline values: CDR1 LGHNA, CDR2 YNFKEQ. V was cut by 1 base and J by 7 bases, with 11 bases left in between. The chain's CDR3 is CASSQVRGEEQYF. CDR3 sequence (DNA): TGTGCCAGCAGCCAAGTCAGAGGGGAAGAGCAGTACTTC.